This T cell receptor (beta chain) stems from a study of blood T cell repertoires in COVID-19. This clone showed up just a few times. There are 16 residues in the CDR3. CDR1 is SGHTA and CDR2 is FQGNSA in the germline V gene. The ends lost 0 bases at V and 3 bases at J; junction bases unmatched: 6. Under the authors' procedure: Reference gene primers were amplified, and this amplification served to estimate nucleated cell counts. The repertoire was sequenced with immunoSEQ multiplex PCR; TCRdb's copy has only in-frame clones and lacks some. The V and J calls and clone size come from that table; D and trimming were worked out from the DNA. The sample contains approximately 230,000 clones, roughly 88% of which appear only once.

This chain connects TRBV7-2 to TRBJ1-2; 8 bases match TRBD1. Sequences were obtained from PBMCs or T cells enriched from blood (not recorded which). The clonotype comes from a woman aged 50 to 60 with acute COVID-19. The CDR3 nucleotides are TGTGCCAGCAGCTTAGCGTCAGGGGGCGGATACTATGGCTACACCTTC. It yields the protein CASSLASGGGYYGYTF.